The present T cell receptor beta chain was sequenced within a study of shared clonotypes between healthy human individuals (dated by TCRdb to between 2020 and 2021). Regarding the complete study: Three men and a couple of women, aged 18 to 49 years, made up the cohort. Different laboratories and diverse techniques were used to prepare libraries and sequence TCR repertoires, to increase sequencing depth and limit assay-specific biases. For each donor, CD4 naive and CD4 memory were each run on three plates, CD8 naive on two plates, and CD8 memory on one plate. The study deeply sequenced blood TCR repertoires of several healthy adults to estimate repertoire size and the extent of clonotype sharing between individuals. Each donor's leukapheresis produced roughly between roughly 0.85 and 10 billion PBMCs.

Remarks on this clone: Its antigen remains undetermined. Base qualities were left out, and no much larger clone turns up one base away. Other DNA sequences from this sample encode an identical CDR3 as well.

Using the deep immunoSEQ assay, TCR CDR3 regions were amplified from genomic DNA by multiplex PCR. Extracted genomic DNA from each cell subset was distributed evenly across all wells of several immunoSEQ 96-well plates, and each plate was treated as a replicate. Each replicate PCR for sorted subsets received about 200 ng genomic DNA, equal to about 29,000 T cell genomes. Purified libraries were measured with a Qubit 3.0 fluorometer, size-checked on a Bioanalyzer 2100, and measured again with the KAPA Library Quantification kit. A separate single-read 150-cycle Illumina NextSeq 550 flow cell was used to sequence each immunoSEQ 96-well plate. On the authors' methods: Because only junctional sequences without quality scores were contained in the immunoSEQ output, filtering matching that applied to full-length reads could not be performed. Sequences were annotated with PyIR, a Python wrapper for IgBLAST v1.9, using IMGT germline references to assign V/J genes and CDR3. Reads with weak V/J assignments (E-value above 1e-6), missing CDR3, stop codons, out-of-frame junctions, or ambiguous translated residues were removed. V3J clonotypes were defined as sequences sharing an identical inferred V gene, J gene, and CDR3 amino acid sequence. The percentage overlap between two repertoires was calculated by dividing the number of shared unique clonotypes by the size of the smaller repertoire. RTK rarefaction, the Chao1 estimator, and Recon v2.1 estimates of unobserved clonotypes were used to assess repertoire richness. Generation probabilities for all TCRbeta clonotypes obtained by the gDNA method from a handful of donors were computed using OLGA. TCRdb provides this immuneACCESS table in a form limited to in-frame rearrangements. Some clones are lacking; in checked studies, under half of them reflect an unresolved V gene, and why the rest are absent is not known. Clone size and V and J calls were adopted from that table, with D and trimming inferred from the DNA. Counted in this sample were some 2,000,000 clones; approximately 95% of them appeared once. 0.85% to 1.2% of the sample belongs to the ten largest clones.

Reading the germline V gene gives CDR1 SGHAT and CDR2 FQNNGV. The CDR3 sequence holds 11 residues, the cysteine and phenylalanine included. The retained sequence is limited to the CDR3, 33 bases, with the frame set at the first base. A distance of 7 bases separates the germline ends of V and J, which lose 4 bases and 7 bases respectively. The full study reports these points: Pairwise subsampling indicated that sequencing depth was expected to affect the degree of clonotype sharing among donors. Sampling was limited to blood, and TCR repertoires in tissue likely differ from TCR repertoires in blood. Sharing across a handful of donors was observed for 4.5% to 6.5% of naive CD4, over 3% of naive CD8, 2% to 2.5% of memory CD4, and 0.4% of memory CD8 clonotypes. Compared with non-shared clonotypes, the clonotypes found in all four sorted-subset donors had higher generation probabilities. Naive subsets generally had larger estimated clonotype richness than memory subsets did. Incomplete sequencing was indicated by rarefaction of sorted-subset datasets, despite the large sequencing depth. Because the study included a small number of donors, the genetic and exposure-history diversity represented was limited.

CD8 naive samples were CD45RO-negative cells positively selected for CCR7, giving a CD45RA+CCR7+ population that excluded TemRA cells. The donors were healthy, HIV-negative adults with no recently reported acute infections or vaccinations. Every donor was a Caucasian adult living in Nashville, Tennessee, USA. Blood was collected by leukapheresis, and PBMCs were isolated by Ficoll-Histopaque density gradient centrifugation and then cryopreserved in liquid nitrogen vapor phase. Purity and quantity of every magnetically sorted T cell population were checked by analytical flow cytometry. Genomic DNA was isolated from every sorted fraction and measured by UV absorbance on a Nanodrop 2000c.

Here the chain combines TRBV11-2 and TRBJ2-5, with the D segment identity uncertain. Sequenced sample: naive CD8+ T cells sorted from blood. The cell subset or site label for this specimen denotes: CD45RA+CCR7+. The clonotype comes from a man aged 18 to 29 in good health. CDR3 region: CASSSPGTQYF. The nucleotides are TGTGCCAGCAGCTCGCCCGGGACCCAGTACTTC.